A single sample gave rise to the 20 T cell receptor beta chains below, sequenced in a study of a mutant IDH1 vaccine in newly diagnosed glioma. TCRdb keeps only in-frame clones here, not all; method: immunoSEQ multiplex PCR. Among roughly 35,000 clones listed, over 70% were seen once. The antigens of these receptors remain unknown. Time point defined: week 47, end of study. With topical imiquimod, each dose of the vaccine consisted of 300 ug of mutant IDH1 20-mer peptide. Sequences were derived from PBMCs, sampled from a glioma patient whose treatment included an IDH1 peptide vaccine. The receptors stem from a man aged 40-49 years with glioma.

The V and J genes are TRBV7-2 and TRBJ2-5, with TRBD1 matching over 7 bases. The CDR3 totals 14 residues. Germline assignment: CDR1 SGHTA and CDR2 FQGNSA. Trimming took 3 bases from V and 5 from J; bases not matched to a gene: 6. The CDR3 DNA sequence: TGTGCCAGCAGCTTCGGCAGGGGGATGGAGACCCAGTACTTC. Amino acid sequence: CASSFGRGMETQYF.

V usage is TRBV2 and J usage is TRBJ1-5, with 9 bases matching TRBD1. The CDR3 runs to 14 residues. CDR1 SNHLY and CDR2 FYNNEI come from the germline V gene. Losses at the gene ends were 7 bases for V and 6 bases for J; bases not matched to a gene: 7. In nucleotides, the CDR3 is TGTGCCAGCACAGGACAGGGGAAGGCTCAGCCCCAGCATTTT. Amino acid sequence: CASTGQGKAQPQHF.

The chain combines TRBV19 with TRBJ1-5, with unresolved D. In germline, CDR1 is LNHDA, CDR2 SQIVND (reference sequence). This CDR3 is built from 16 residues. V was clipped by 2 bases and J by 0 bases, with 11 bases between them. The CDR3 bases are TGTGCCAGTAGTATAAGTGCGGGCAGTAGCAATCAGCCCCAGCATTTT. Amino acids: CASSISAGSSNQPQHF.

This CDR3 reads CASSLRQGGETQYF. In nucleotides, the CDR3 is TGTGCCAGCAGCTTAAGACAGGGTGGAGAGACCCAGTACTTC. The genes are TRBV11-3 and TRBJ2-5; 7 positions agree with TRBD1. After removal of 2 bases from V and 4 bases from J, the junction contained 4 bases not matched to a gene. The CDR3 consists of 14 residues. Germline V CDR1 and CDR2: SGHNT, YENEEA.

This chain connects TRBV9 to TRBJ1-2; unclear D gene. Germline values: CDR1 SGDLS, CDR2 YYNGEE. The CDR3 length is 14 residues. Trimming took off 2 bases at V and 7 bases at J, with 15 bases between the two ends. CDR3 in amino acids: CASSVGGTPTGYTF. The CDR3 nucleotides read TGTGCCAGCAGCGTGGGAGGAACCCCGACTGGCTACACCTTC.

The chain has TRBV29-1 and TRBJ2-3; D is unclear. Germline-derived CDR1 and CDR2 are SQVTM and ANQGSEA. This CDR3 is built from 14 residues. V was cut by 6 bases and J by 6 bases, with 19 bases left in between. The CDR3 spells CSVPGLVPWDTQYF. The CDR3 DNA follows: TGCAGCGTCCCCGGTCTCGTCCCGTGGGATACGCAGTATTTT.

This clone showed up just a few times. The chain employs TRBV9 and TRBJ2-2; 9 nucleotides line up with TRBD2. CDR3 size: 14 residues. V trimming: 4 bases; J trimming: 6 bases; junction bases outside the gene matches: 4. CDR1 is SGDLS and CDR2 is YYNGEE in the germline V gene. CDR3 region: CASSLAGGPGELFF. CDR3 coding DNA: TGTGCCAGCAGCCTGGCGGGAGGGCCCGGGGAGCTGTTTTTT.

The rearrangement uses TRBV7-8 and TRBJ2-5; tentative D call: TRBD2 (6 bases). The germline gives CDR1 SGHVS, CDR2 FQNEAQ. The CDR3 spans 14 residues. The V and J ends lost 1 base and 6 bases respectively, with 12 bases between them. For the CDR3, the DNA is TGTGCCAGCAGCTTAGGAGTCGGAGGGCAGACCCAGTACTTC. Residues: CASSLGVGGQTQYF.

The chain is built from TRBV19 and TRBJ1-3; D uncertain. CDR1 is LNHDA and CDR2 is SQIVND in the germline V gene (reference sequence). V was clipped by 5 bases and J by 0 bases, with 8 bases between them. The CDR3 spans 14 residues. The DNA of the CDR3 is TGTGCCAGTAGTGCGGGTTACTCTGGAAACACCATATATTTT. Translating it yields CASSAGYSGNTIYF.

This clone was recorded once. The V gene is TRBV19, the J gene TRBJ2-1; 10 positions agree with TRBD1. The V and J ends lost 9 bases and 4 bases, in that order; junction bases with no gene match: 9. The germline gives CDR1 LNHDA, CDR2 SQIVND (reference sequence). The CDR3 has 15 residues. This CDR3 is CASDTGTGAYNEQFF. The CDR3 DNA is TGTGCCAGCGATACCGGGACAGGGGCTTACAATGAGCAGTTCTTC.

V usage is TRBV6-1 and J usage is TRBJ1-3; D gene ambiguous. The V and J ends lost 2 bases and 0 bases respectively, with 14 bases between them. CDR3 length equals 17 residues. From germline, CDR1 is MNHNS and CDR2 SASEGT. CDR3 DNA: TGTGCCAGCAGTGAACGCCCCCCAGGCTACTCTGGAAACACCATATATTTT. This sequence encodes CASSERPPGYSGNTIYF.

This clone showed up just a few times. The rearrangement joins TRBV25-1 to TRBJ1-1; D remains ambiguous. Germline V gene sequence: CDR1 MGHDK, CDR2 SYGVNS. The V and J ends lost 5 bases and 3 bases respectively, with 4 bases between them. The CDR3 is 11 residues long. The CDR3 loop reads CASSLYTEAFF. CDR3 bases: TGTGCCAGCAGTCTGTACACTGAAGCTTTCTTT.

The CDR3 DNA reads TGTGCCAGCGGGGATTACAATGAGCAGTTCTTC. It codes for CASGDYNEQFF. The chain uses TRBV27 and TRBJ2-1; D gene ambiguous. The germline V gene encodes CDR1 MNHEY and CDR2 SMNVEV (reference sequence). The V gene lost 8 bases and the J gene lost 4 bases, with 6 bases spanning the gap. The CDR3 spans 11 residues.

The chain carries TRBV2 and TRBJ2-2, with 8 bases lining up with TRBD2. The CDR3 extends over 15 amino acids. Germline loops: CDR1 SNHLY, CDR2 FYNNEI. After removal of 8 bases from V and 8 bases from J, the junction contained 13 bases not matched to a gene. The CDR3 DNA reads as TGTGCCAGCGCGCCGGGACTAGAGGCTCGAGGGGAGCTGTTTTTT. It yields the protein CASAPGLEARGELFF. Full variable domain (outside the CDR3, taken from reference TRBV2 and TRBJ2-2): EPEVTQTPSHQVTQMGQEVILRCVPISNHLYFYWYRQILGQKVEFLVSFYNNEISEKSEIFDDQFSVERPDGSNFTLKIRSTKLEDSAMYFCASAPGLEARGELFFGEGSRLTVL.

V is TRBV5-4 and J is TRBJ1-2; 8 nucleotides match TRBD1. The V and J ends lost 3 bases and 5 bases, in that order; junction bases with no gene match: 9. The CDR3 runs 15 residues. CDR1 and CDR2 (germline): SGHNT, YYREEE (reference sequence). The CDR3 DNA follows: TGTGCCAGCAGCTACCGACAGGGGAGTCAATATGGCTACACCTTC. This sequence encodes CASSYRQGSQYGYTF.

This clone was observed a handful of times. V gene TRBV7-2 combines with J gene TRBJ2-5; a weak D match, TRBD2 (5 bases). The germline V gene encodes CDR1 SGHTA and CDR2 FQGNSA. This CDR3 has 16 amino acids. The V and J ends lost 1 base and 5 bases respectively, with 17 bases between them. The CDR3 here is CASSLGRGPLGETQYF. CDR3 sequence (DNA): TGTGCCAGCAGCTTAGGTCGCGGGCCCCTTGGGGAGACCCAGTACTTC.

This chain joins TRBV6-1 and TRBJ2-3; D may be TRBD1 or TRBD2 (6 bases each). Trimming shortened V by 0 bases and J by 6 bases, and 13 bases separated the two germline ends. Germline V gene lookup returns CDR1 MNHNS and CDR2 SASEGT. The CDR3 is 15 amino acids. The CDR3 is CASSEAFLGGDTQYF. The CDR3 region has the DNA TGTGCCAGCAGTGAAGCGTTTCTGGGGGGCGATACGCAGTATTTT.

This clone came up a few times. The chain links TRBV6-5 to TRBJ2-7; D may be TRBD1 (6 bases). The ends were cut back, 2 bases at V and 0 bases at J, with 14 bases in the middle. This CDR3 contains 16 residues. Per germline, CDR1 MNHEY and CDR2 SVGAGI. CDR3 residues: CASSYVRTASSYEQYF. DNA of the CDR3: TGTGCCAGCAGTTACGTACGGACAGCTAGCTCCTACGAGCAGTACTTC.

The V and J genes are TRBV27 and TRBJ2-3; D is possibly TRBD2 (6 bases). V was pared by 2 bases and J by 1 base, with 13 bases between. The CDR3 covers 16 residues. Germline V gives CDR1 MNHEY, CDR2 SMNVEV (reference sequence). CDR3 loop: CASSLISPGGTDTQYF. The CDR3 bases are TGTGCCAGCAGTTTAATTTCCCCGGGGGGCACAGATACGCAGTATTTT.

The chain is built from TRBV6-4 and TRBJ2-1, with 9 bases fitting TRBD2. Germline values: CDR1 MRHNA, CDR2 SNTAGT. Unmatched junction bases numbered 5, after V lost 2 bases and J lost 6 bases. The CDR3 totals 15 residues. CDR3 in DNA: TGTGCCAGCAGTGACGGTAGCGGGAGCACCAATGAGCAGTTCTTC. As protein: CASSDGSGSTNEQFF.